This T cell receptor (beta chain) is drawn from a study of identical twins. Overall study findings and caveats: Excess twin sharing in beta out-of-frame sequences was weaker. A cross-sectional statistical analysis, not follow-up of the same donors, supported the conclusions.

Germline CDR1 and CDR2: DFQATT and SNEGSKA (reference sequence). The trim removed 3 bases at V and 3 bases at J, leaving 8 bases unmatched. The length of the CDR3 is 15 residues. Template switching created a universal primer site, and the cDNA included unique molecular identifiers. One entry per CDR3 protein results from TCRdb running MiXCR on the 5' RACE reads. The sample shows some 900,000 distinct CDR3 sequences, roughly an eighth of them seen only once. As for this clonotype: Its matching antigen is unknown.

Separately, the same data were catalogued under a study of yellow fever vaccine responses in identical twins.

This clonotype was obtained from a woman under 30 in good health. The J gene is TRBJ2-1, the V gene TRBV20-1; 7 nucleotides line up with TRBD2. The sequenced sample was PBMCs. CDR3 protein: CSARPYLADYNEQFF. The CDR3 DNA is TGCAGTGCTAGGCCTTATCTAGCGGACTACAATGAGCAGTTCTTC.